These 21 T cell receptor beta chains originate from one sample sequenced in a study of T cell repertoires in cytomegalovirus infection. TCRdb used MiXCR to reprocess the reads, holding one entry per CDR3 protein. The sample comprises around 490,000 distinct CDR3 sequences, about 25% of which are singletons, and about 13% rests with the top ten. Sequenced input: PBMCs. All receptors derive from a human donor in good health (CMV status not recorded). Some clones in this sample may be carry-over from other donors' samples.

The rearrangement joins TRBV20-1 to TRBJ2-5; D is possibly TRBD1 (6 bases). The V end was cut by 6 bases, the J end by 2 bases, with 10 bases between. Germline CDR1 reads DFQATT; CDR2 reads SNEGSKA (reference sequence). The CDR3 totals 12 residues. The CDR3 coding sequence is TGCAGTGCGGTCAGGGGACAAGAGACCCAGTACTTC. This codes for CSAVRGQETQYF.

This clonotype was counted ten times or more. CDR3: CASSPSVYYTDTQYF. The CDR3 region has the DNA TGTGCCAGCAGCCCGTCGGTTTATTACACAGATACGCAGTATTTT. The chain carries TRBV7-2 and TRBJ2-3; no clear D gene. V lost 5 bases and J 2 bases, leaving 14 bases between the germline ends. Germline CDR1 SGHTA, CDR2 FQGNSA. The CDR3 consists of 15 residues.

This clonotype was counted between two and nine times. This chain uses TRBV12-3 or TRBV12-4 with TRBJ2-3; TRBD2 aligns across 7 bases. This CDR3 contains 16 residues. The ends lost 6 bases at V and 0 bases at J; junction bases unmatched: 9. CDR3 nucleotide sequence: TGTGCCAGCAGATACCTGGGGGGGTTAAGCACAGATACGCAGTATTTT. Protein sequence: CASRYLGGLSTDTQYF.

This clonotype occurred a few times. The rearrangement uses TRBV6-2 or TRBV6-3 and TRBJ2-3, with D tentatively TRBD2 (5 bases). This CDR3 spans 14 amino acids. Looked up from germline, CDR1 is MNHEY and CDR2 is SVGEGT. Trimming removed 2 bases at V and 6 bases at J, with 12 bases between. The CDR3 spells CASSYAGYMDTQYF. In nucleotides, the CDR3 is TGTGCCAGCAGTTACGCGGGTTATATGGATACGCAGTATTTT.

This clonotype came up a few times. The genes are TRBV12-3 or TRBV12-4 and TRBJ2-3; TRBD2 aligns across 9 bases. This CDR3 has 14 residues. V trimming: 10 bases; J trimming: 1 base; junction bases outside the gene matches: 6. The CDR3 loop reads CAIQRGVRTDTQYF. CDR3 DNA sequence: TGTGCCATCCAGCGGGGGGTTCGCACAGATACGCAGTATTTT.

This rearrangement joins TRBV20-1 to TRBJ2-3; tentative D call: TRBD1 (5 bases). The CDR3 has 12 residues. Per germline, CDR1 DFQATT and CDR2 SNEGSKA (reference sequence). V was shortened by 5 bases and J by 3 bases, with 9 bases between the two germline ends. This chain's CDR3 is CSASGKTDTQYF. The CDR3 nucleotides are TGCAGTGCTTCAGGGAAGACAGATACGCAGTATTTT.

This rearrangement joins TRBV18 to TRBJ2-3, with D possibly matching TRBD2 (6 bases). Germline CDR1 KGHSH, CDR2 LQKENI. V shed 6 bases and J shed 0 bases, with 13 bases lying between them. The CDR3 is made up of 15 amino acids. The CDR3 loop reads CASSSQRASTDTQYF. CDR3 sequence (DNA): TGTGCCAGCTCGTCGCAGCGGGCAAGCACAGATACGCAGTATTTT.

This clonotype was seen repeatedly, ten times or more. The chain carries TRBV7-6 and TRBJ2-1; 14 nucleotides align to TRBD2. The trim removed 2 bases at V and 7 bases at J, leaving 10 bases unmatched. The germline gives CDR1 SGHVS, CDR2 FNYEAQ. The CDR3 has 18 amino acids. This CDR3 reads CASSLRLGLAGVGNEQFF. Here the CDR3 DNA reads TGTGCCAGCAGCTTAAGACTGGGACTAGCGGGAGTGGGTAATGAGCAGTTCTTC.

This clonotype was picked up a small number of times. The rearrangement links TRBV4-1 to TRBJ2-1; possible D gene TRBD1, 5 bases. Germline CDR1 and CDR2: MGHRA and YSYEKL. This CDR3 comprises 15 residues. With 0 bases removed from V and 7 bases from J, the gap between germline ends came to 13 bases. CDR3: CASSQDPSRVNEQFF. The CDR3 DNA reads TGCGCCAGCAGCCAAGATCCGTCCAGGGTTAATGAGCAGTTCTTC.

The sample holds a few counts of this clonotype. The V gene is TRBV19, the J gene TRBJ2-7, with unresolved D. V lost 5 bases and J lost 2, with 7 bases in between. There are 12 residues in the CDR3. From germline, CDR1 is LNHDA and CDR2 SQIVND (reference sequence). CDR3 protein: CASSADTYEQYF. CDR3 DNA sequence: TGTGCCAGTAGTGCCGACACCTACGAGCAGTACTTC.

This clonotype was seen at least ten times. V gene TRBV7-8 combines with J gene TRBJ1-1; D gene uncertain. CDR3 length equals 14 residues. CDR1 is SGHVS, CDR2 FQNEAQ, per germline. Trimming removed 5 bases from V and 0 bases from J, with 10 bases in between. The CDR3 DNA reads as TGTGCCAGCAGCCCGACCGCAATGAACACTGAAGCTTTCTTT. It specifies CASSPTAMNTEAFF.

The table lists this clonotype with a few counts. The V gene is TRBV10-3, the J gene TRBJ2-1; 12 bases fit TRBD2. CDR1 and CDR2 from the germline V gene are ENHRY and SYGVKD. V gave up 4 bases and J gave up 6 bases; unmatched junction bases: 7. There are 16 residues in the CDR3. The DNA for the CDR3 is TGTGCCATCAGTGGGTCGGCACTAGCGGGAGGCAATGAGCAGTTCTTC. The encoded protein is CAISGSALAGGNEQFF.

This clonotype was seen just once. The rearrangement links TRBV30 to TRBJ1-1; TRBD1 might be the D (6 bases). Between the trimmed V and J ends, which lost 2 bases and 1 base, there was a span of 11 bases. Germline CDR1 reads GTSNPN; CDR2 reads SVGIG (reference sequence). The CDR3 is 14 residues long. In DNA, the CDR3 is TGTGCCTGGAGTTTAGGAGGGGGGAACACTGAAGCTTTCTTT. Encoded protein: CAWSLGGGNTEAFF.

J is TRBJ1-2 and V is TRBV30; possibly TRBD1 for D (5 bases). V shed 2 bases and J shed 6 bases, with 16 bases lying between them. The CDR3 loop spans 14 amino acids. CDR1 GTSNPN and CDR2 SVGIG come from the germline V gene (reference sequence). CDR3 DNA sequence: TGTGCCTGGAGTTTTCCAGGGATTTGGGATGGCTACACCTTC. Its protein is CAWSFPGIWDGYTF.

This clonotype has a handful of counts. V and J are TRBV12-3 or TRBV12-4 and TRBJ2-5, with D possibly TRBD2 on 5 matching bases. The ends were cut back, 8 bases at V and 2 bases at J, with 18 bases in the middle. This CDR3 is 15 amino acids long. The CDR3 here is CASLALGGVQETQYF. The CDR3 DNA follows: TGTGCCAGCCTAGCCCTGGGCGGAGTACAAGAGACCCAGTACTTC.

The V call is TRBV7-6, the J call TRBJ2-5; 9 bases map to TRBD2. Trimming took 3 bases from V and 6 from J; bases not matched to a gene: 11. CDR3 size: 16 residues. The V gene's germline CDR1 is SGHVS and CDR2 FNYEAQ. The CDR3 loop is CASSLTRGRAGQTQYF. CDR3 DNA sequence: TGTGCCAGCAGCTTGACTCGCGGGAGGGCCGGACAGACCCAGTACTTC. Looking up the rest from reference TRBV7-6 and TRBJ2-5 gives the full variable domain: GAGVSQSPRYKVTKRGQDVALRCDPISGHVSLYWYRQALGQGPEFLTYFNYEAQQDKSGLPNDRFSAERPEGSISTLTIQRTEQRDSAMYRCASSLTRGRAGQTQYFGPGTRLLVL.

Only a few counts were recorded for this clonotype. This rearrangement joins TRBV20-1 to TRBJ2-7; D call uncertain. From germline, CDR1 is DFQATT and CDR2 SNEGSKA (reference sequence). V lost 6 bases to trimming and J lost 1 base, with 13 bases between them. This CDR3 spans 13 amino acids. CDR3 DNA: TGCAGTGCCCAGAGGAGATATTCCTACGAGCAGTACTTC. Amino acids: CSAQRRYSYEQYF.

This clonotype appeared once. V and J are TRBV6-6 and TRBJ2-5, with 8 bases matching TRBD1. The CDR3 is 13 residues long. V shed 4 bases and J 2 bases; nucleotides not matched to a gene: 0. CDR1 is MNHNY, CDR2 SVGAGI, per germline (reference sequence). CDR3 DNA: TGTGCCAGCAGTTGGACAGGGCAAGAGACCCAGTACTTC. Its translation is CASSWTGQETQYF.

This clonotype has ten or more counts. The V call is TRBV27, the J call TRBJ2-7; D unclear. CDR1 is MNHEY, CDR2 SMNVEV, per germline (reference sequence). Trimming left V 8 bases short and J 5 bases short, with 10 bases between. The CDR3 has 11 amino acids. The CDR3 DNA sequence: TGTGCCAGCCACGACGGAGACGAGCAGTACGTC. This sequence encodes CASHDGDEQYV.

The rearrangement joins TRBV6-2 or TRBV6-3 to TRBJ1-2; no reliable D call. The germline CDR1 and CDR2 sequences are MNHEY and SVGEGT. There are 15 residues in the CDR3. The V and J ends lost 5 bases and 4 bases respectively, with 17 bases between them. The CDR3: CASSRSSSRAYGYTF. As DNA, the CDR3 is TGTGCCAGCAGTCGGTCCTCCTCCCGGGCCTATGGCTACACCTTC.

The chain couples TRBV28 to TRBJ2-5, with TRBD1 identical over 8 bases. The germline gives CDR1 MDHEN, CDR2 SYDVKM. This CDR3 contains 12 residues. V shed 8 bases, J shed 5 bases, and the junction held 4 bases outside the gene matches. In DNA, the CDR3 is TGTGCCAGCCGACAGGGGTTTGAGACCCAGTACTTC. It translates to CASRQGFETQYF.